Sequencing of this T cell receptor beta chain was carried out in a study of cytomegalovirus exposure and HLA in healthy donors. Study-level points and caveats: Cytomegalovirus association was assigned to over 150 TCR beta chains. It was confirmed in vitro that a few of the CMV-associated chains were specific for CMV antigens.

PCR was performed using 60 Vbeta and 13 Jbeta primers. TCRdb keeps only in-frame clones here, not all; method: immunoSEQ multiplex PCR. The sample lists around 110,000 clones, approximately 80% occurring once. The CDR3 spans 13 residues. The V gene's germline CDR1 is MDHEN and CDR2 SYDVKM. After removal of 5 bases from V and 2 bases from J, the junction contained 1 base not matched to a gene. With respect to this clone: Its antigen is currently unknown.

Sequencing was done on a sample of PBMCs. This chain connects TRBV28 to TRBJ1-2; TRBD1 aligns across 8 bases. This receptor was taken from a man aged 25-45 years in good health and CMV-seropositive. CDR3 loop: CASSRQGNYGYTF. The CDR3 bases are TGTGCCAGCAGTCGACAGGGGAACTATGGCTACACCTTC.